The source of this T cell receptor beta chain is a study of T cells in Graves' hyperthyroidism and ophthalmopathy. Each person with ophthalmopathy scored at least 3 on the Clinical Activity Score, reached NOSPECS grade 4 or higher, and had been ill under 3 months. Researchers barred patients who had uncontrolled infection, other autoimmune disease, pregnancy or lactation. This clonotype was seen ten or more times. Its cognate antigen is unknown. Amplified TCR beta CDR3 regions came from RNA transcripts. The HTBI primer set was used in a first-round RT-PCR of the TCR CDR3. Via MiXCR, TCRdb re-called the multiplex PCR reads, giving one row per CDR3 protein. The repertoire consists of about 410,000 distinct CDR3 sequences, with approximately 15% occurring once and the leading ten covering about 12%. Findings and limits, study-wide: Among thyroid clonotypes expanded above 0.001, most also appeared in blood.

Material: blood. This clonotype was obtained from a man between 18 and 35 years old with Graves' ophthalmopathy.

The CDR3 protein is CASSAPRTRSLTDTQYF. The CDR3 nucleotides are TGTGCCAGCAGCGCCCCGAGGACTAGAAGTCTCACAGATACGCAGTATTTT. The rearrangement uses TRBV9 and TRBJ2-3; 7 bases are shared with TRBD2. Trimming removed 3 bases from V and 2 bases from J; junction bases left unmatched: 12. The CDR3 has 17 amino acids. Per germline, CDR1 SGDLS and CDR2 YYNGEE.